This TCR beta chain stems from a study of cytomegalovirus exposure and HLA in healthy donors. Germline V lookup: CDR1 SEHNR, CDR2 FQNEAQ (reference sequence). CDR3 length: 15 residues. Whole-study results and caveats: In the analysis, some V segments, TRBV6-2 and TRBV6-3 included, were excluded as indistinguishable. The authors listed some 160 TCR beta chains as cytomegalovirus-associated. The classifier was said to identify cytomegalovirus status with high specificity and sensitivity.

Concerning this clone: What it binds is unknown. The junction shows a germline mismatch at one end, possibly a read error.

With 60 Vbeta and 13 Jbeta primers, the PCR was carried out. TCRdb keeps only in-frame clones here, not all; method: immunoSEQ multiplex PCR. The sample consists of about 80,000 clones, about four fifths of them appearing once. Input material: PBMCs. The chain couples TRBV7-9 to TRBJ1-5; D is perhaps TRBD1 (6 bases). The sequence came from a man aged 50 to 59 in good health and CMV-seropositive. The CDR3 DNA follows: TGTTCCAGCAGCTTAGCAGCAGGGGAGGGCCAGCCCCAGCATTTT. Translation: CSSSLAAGEGQPQHF.